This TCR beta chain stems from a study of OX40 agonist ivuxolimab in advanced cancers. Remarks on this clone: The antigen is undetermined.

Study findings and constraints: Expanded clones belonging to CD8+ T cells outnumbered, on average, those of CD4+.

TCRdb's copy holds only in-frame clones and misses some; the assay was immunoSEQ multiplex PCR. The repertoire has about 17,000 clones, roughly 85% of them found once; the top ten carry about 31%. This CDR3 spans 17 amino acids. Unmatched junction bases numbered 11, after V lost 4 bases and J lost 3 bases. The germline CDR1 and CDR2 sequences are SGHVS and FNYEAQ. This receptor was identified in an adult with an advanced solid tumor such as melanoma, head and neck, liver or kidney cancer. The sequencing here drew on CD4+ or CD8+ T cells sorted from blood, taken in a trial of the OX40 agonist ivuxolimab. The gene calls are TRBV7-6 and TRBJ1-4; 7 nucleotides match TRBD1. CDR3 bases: TGTGCCAGCAGCTCGACCGGACAGGAAGCCGCTAATGAAAAACTGTTTTTT. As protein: CASSSTGQEAANEKLFF.